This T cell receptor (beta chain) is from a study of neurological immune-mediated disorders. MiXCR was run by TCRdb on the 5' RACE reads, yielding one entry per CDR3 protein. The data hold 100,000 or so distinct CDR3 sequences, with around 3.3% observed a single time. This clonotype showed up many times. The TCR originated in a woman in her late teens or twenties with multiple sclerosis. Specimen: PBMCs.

This CDR3 reads CASSPQVLPASEQFF. The CDR3, as DNA: TGCGCCAGCAGCCCCCAGGTCCTCCCGGCCAGTGAGCAGTTCTTC. This chain connects TRBV5-1 to TRBJ2-1; D not certain. The CDR3 is 15 residues long. V shed 4 bases and J shed 9 bases, with 20 bases lying between them. Germline assignment: CDR1 SGHRS and CDR2 YFSETQ.